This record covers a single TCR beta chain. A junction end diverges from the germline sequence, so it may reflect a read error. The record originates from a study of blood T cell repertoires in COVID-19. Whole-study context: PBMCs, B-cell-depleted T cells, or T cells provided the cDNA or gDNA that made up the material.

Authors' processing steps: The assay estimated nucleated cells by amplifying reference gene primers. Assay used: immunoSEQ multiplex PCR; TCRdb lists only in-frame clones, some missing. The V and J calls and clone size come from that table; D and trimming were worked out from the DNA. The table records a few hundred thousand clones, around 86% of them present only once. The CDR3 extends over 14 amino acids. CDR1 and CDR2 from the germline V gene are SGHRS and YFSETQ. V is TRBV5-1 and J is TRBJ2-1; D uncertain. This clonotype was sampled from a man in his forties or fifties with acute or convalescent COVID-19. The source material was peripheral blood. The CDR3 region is CASSLVPSYNEQFF. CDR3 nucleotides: TGCGCCAGCAGCTTGGTGCCTTCCTATAATGAGCAGTTCTTC.